The 11 T cell receptor beta chains listed next were all sequenced from one sample in a study of T cell responses to AZD1222 COVID-19 vaccine. Assay used: immunoSEQ multiplex PCR; TCRdb lists only in-frame clones, some missing. Of over 95,000 clones listed, just over 90% are singletons. Here the sequenced sample was peripheral blood, taken on day 0 of AZD1222 vaccination. The receptors stem from an adult in good health.

CDR3 sequence reads: CAWLGQLKETQYF. The CDR3 DNA is TGTGCCTGGTTGGGACAGCTTAAAGAGACCCAGTACTTC. The chain couples TRBV30 to TRBJ2-5; 7 bases align to TRBD1. The CDR3 spans 13 residues. V gave up 5 bases and J gave up 3 bases; unmatched junction bases: 6. Germline V gene data show CDR1 as GTSNPN and CDR2 as SVGIG (reference sequence).

The chain joins TRBV27 to TRBJ1-5, with D unclear. V lost 5 bases and J lost 0, with 14 bases in between. This CDR3 is built from 16 residues. Germline loops: CDR1 MNHEY, CDR2 SMNVEV (reference sequence). This CDR3 reads CASSLRENDSNQPQHF. Here the CDR3 DNA reads TGTGCCAGCAGTCTCCGGGAGAATGATAGCAATCAGCCCCAGCATTTT.

This sequence joins TRBV14 and TRBJ1-1, with D possibly matching TRBD1 (5 bases). The germline V gene has CDR1 SGHDN and CDR2 FVKESK. The CDR3 extends over 16 amino acids. V was pared by 1 base and J by 1 base, with 13 bases between. DNA for the CDR3: TGTGCCAGCAGCCAAGTTGCGGGACTGACGAACACTGAAGCTTTCTTT. It codes for CASSQVAGLTNTEAFF.

This sequence joins TRBV9 and TRBJ2-1; no clear D. Germline values: CDR1 SGDLS, CDR2 YYNGEE. The CDR3 totals 16 residues. The V and J ends lost 0 bases and 0 bases respectively, with 10 bases between them. CDR3 loop: CASSVDEYLSYNEQFF. The CDR3 DNA reads TGTGCCAGCAGCGTAGATGAGTACCTCTCCTACAATGAGCAGTTCTTC.

This clone occurred once. The genes are TRBV7-9 and TRBJ2-2; 10 nucleotides line up with TRBD2. The V gene's germline CDR1 is SEHNR and CDR2 FQNEAQ (reference sequence). V lost 5 bases and J lost 6; bases outside the gene matches: 9. The CDR3 is 16 amino acids. The CDR3 nucleotides read TGTGCCAGCAGCCGGGCGGGTAGCGGGAGGCCCGGGGAGCTGTTTTTT. Its protein is CASSRAGSGRPGELFF.

The chain joins TRBV30 to TRBJ2-1; TRBD2 aligns across 8 bases. This CDR3 region has 14 residues. CDR1 GTSNPN and CDR2 SVGIG come from the germline V gene (reference sequence). V lost 4 bases to trimming and J lost 8 bases; unmatched junction nucleotides: 10. The CDR3 loop reads CAWNPGLVHYEQFF. The CDR3 DNA sequence: TGTGCCTGGAACCCGGGACTAGTGCATTATGAGCAGTTCTTC.

The chain carries TRBV15 and TRBJ1-4; a possible D gene is TRBD1 (5 bases). The CDR3 sequence is 13 residues long. The ends were cut back, 6 bases at V and 3 bases at J, with 8 bases in the middle. Germline CDR1 reads LNHNV; CDR2 reads YYDKDF (reference sequence). CDR3 in amino acids: CATRTGANEKLFF. The CDR3 nucleotides read TGTGCCACCAGGACGGGGGCTAATGAAAAACTGTTTTTT.

This rearrangement joins TRBV12-3 or TRBV12-4 to TRBJ1-1, with D hard to call. Deletions cut 6 bases from V and 6 bases from J, with 11 bases between. The CDR3 runs 12 residues. Here the CDR3 DNA reads TGTGCCAGCAGCTTCTTTGGGGCTGAAGCTTTCTTT. This sequence encodes CASSFFGAEAFF.

This chain connects TRBV5-3 to TRBJ2-7; D could derive from TRBD1 or TRBD2 (5 bases each). TRBV5-3 is noted as an ORF with a role that remains uncertain. V lost 4 bases to trimming and J lost 0 bases, with 17 bases between them. The CDR3 runs 16 residues. CDR3 sequence: CARSSCYGDRSYEQYF. The CDR3 nucleotides are TGTGCCAGAAGCAGTTGTTACGGGGACCGCTCCTACGAGCAGTACTTC.

This chain links TRBV7-3 with TRBJ2-3; 15 positions match TRBD2. Germline V lookup: CDR1 SGHTA, CDR2 FQGTGA. The V segment lost 4 bases and the J segment 6 bases; nucleotides outside the gene matches: 5. This CDR3 is 16 amino acids long. CDR3: CASSSRTSGREDTQYF. CDR3 sequence (DNA): TGTGCCAGCAGCTCCAGGACTAGCGGGAGGGAGGATACGCAGTATTTT. Based on the CDR3 plus reference TRBV7-3 and TRBJ2-3, the full variable domain is GAGVSQTPSNKVTEKGKYVELRCDPISGHTALYWYRQSLGQGPEFLIYFQGTGAADDSGLPNDRFFAVRPEGSVSTLKIQRTERGDSAVYLCASSSRTSGREDTQYFGPGTRLTVL.

The V and J genes are TRBV2 and TRBJ1-1, with D unclear. Germline V gives CDR1 SNHLY, CDR2 FYNNEI. Trimming removed 6 bases from V and 13 bases from J, with 15 bases in between. The CDR3 is 11 residues long. CDR3 in amino acids: CASSTGPRVFF. The CDR3 DNA reads TGTGCCAGCAGCACCGGCCCTCGGGTTTTCTTT.